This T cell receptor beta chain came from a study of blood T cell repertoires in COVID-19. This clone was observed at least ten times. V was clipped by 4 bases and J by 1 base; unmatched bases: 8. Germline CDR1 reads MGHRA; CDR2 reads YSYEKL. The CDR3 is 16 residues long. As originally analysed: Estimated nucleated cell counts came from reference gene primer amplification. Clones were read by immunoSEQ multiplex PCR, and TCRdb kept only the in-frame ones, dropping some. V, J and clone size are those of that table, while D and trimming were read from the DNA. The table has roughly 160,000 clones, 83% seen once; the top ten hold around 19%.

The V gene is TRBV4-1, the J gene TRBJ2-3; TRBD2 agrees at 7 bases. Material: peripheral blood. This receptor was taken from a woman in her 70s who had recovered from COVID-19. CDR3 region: CASSRGGAGRTDTQYF. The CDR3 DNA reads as TGCGCCAGCAGCCGCGGAGGAGCGGGACGCACAGATACGCAGTATTTT.